The 17 T cell receptor beta chains reported below all come from one sample, sequenced in a study of graft-versus-host responses after intestinal transplantation. These receptors are not linked to any known antigen. The repertoire was sequenced with immunoSEQ multiplex PCR; TCRdb's copy has only in-frame clones and lacks some. The profile covers around 71,000 clones, with 94% appearing a single time and around 0.5% taken by the ten largest. Sequencing used unstimulated CD8+ T cells sorted from spleen or lymph node cells, obtained before intestinal transplant. These receptors all stem from a human donor who received an intestinal transplant.

The chain is built from TRBV30 and TRBJ2-2; 8 positions match TRBD2. Germline values: CDR1 GTSNPN, CDR2 SVGIG (reference sequence). The CDR3 extends over 16 amino acids. J lost 3 bases, V lost 1 base, and 7 bases had no gene match. The CDR3 DNA reads as TGTGCCTGGAGTGCTAGCGGGTGGTCTTACACCGGGGAGCTGTTTTTT. Translation: CAWSASGWSYTGELFF.

V usage is TRBV27 and J usage is TRBJ2-7; 10 bases agree with TRBD2. Germline V gene data show CDR1 as MNHEY and CDR2 as SMNVEV (reference sequence). The CDR3 runs to 15 residues. The V segment lost 4 bases and the J segment 4 bases; nucleotides outside the gene matches: 7. CDR3 region: CASSWSGTSVYEQYF. The CDR3 DNA reads as TGTGCCAGCAGTTGGTCTGGGACTAGCGTTTACGAGCAGTACTTC.

This clone has just one count. The chain recombines TRBV5-8 with TRBJ2-1; 10 nucleotides align to TRBD2. V shed 4 bases, J shed 4 bases, and the junction held 8 bases outside the gene matches. CDR1 and CDR2 (germline): SGHTS, YDEGEE. The CDR3 sequence is 16 residues long. CDR3 protein: CASSHRSGRLYNEQFF. CDR3 nucleotide sequence: TGTGCCAGCAGCCATCGTAGCGGGAGGCTATACAATGAGCAGTTCTTC. The whole variable domain, filled in from reference TRBV5-8 and TRBJ2-1, reads EAGVTQSPTHLIKTRGQQATLRCSPISGHTSVYWYQQALGLGLQFLLWYDEGEERNRGNFPPRFSGRQFPNYSSELNVNALELEDSALYLCASSHRSGRLYNEQFFGPGTRLTVL.

In DNA form, the CDR3 reads TGTGCCAGCAGTGAAATCGTACTAGAAGAGCGGGAGGAAAACTACGAGCAGTACTTC. It codes for CASSEIVLEEREENYEQYF. V is TRBV6-1 and J is TRBJ2-7, with 9 bases lining up with TRBD2. J lost 3 bases, V lost 2 bases, and 17 bases had no gene match. Germline V gene lookup returns CDR1 MNHNS and CDR2 SASEGT. This CDR3 comprises 19 residues.

This chain connects TRBV6-1 to TRBJ1-1, with D possibly TRBD1 on 5 matching bases. The V end was cut by 5 bases, the J end by 5 bases, with 12 bases between. CDR1 is MNHNS and CDR2 is SASEGT in the germline V gene. The CDR3 sequence is 13 residues long. The CDR3 reads CASSQSRGTEAFF. The CDR3 bases are TGTGCCAGCAGTCAATCAAGGGGTACTGAAGCTTTCTTT.

The V gene is TRBV5-6, the J gene TRBJ2-5; D gene uncertain. The germline V gene has CDR1 SGHDT and CDR2 YYEEEE. V dropped 2 bases and J dropped 5 bases, with 7 bases sitting between them. The CDR3 length is 12 residues. The CDR3 region is CASSFLGETQYF. CDR3 coding DNA: TGTGCCAGCAGCTTCTTGGGGGAGACCCAGTACTTC.

Here the CDR3 reads CASSPGYGDVYEQYF. The CDR3 region has the DNA TGTGCCAGCTCACCGGGGTATGGGGACGTCTACGAGCAGTACTTC. This sequence joins TRBV18 and TRBJ2-7; D is possibly TRBD1 or TRBD2 (5 bases each). The CDR3 totals 15 residues. The V gene lost 3 bases and the J gene lost 3 bases, with 15 bases spanning the gap. Germline V gene sequence: CDR1 KGHSH, CDR2 LQKENI. The full variable domain, rest sourced from reference TRBV18 and TRBJ2-7, is NAGVMQNPRHLVRRRGQEARLRCSPMKGHSHVYWYRQLPEEGLKFMVYLQKENIIDESGMPKERFSAEFPKEGPSILRIQQVVRGDSAAYFCASSPGYGDVYEQYFGPGTRLTVT.

The chain recombines TRBV19 with TRBJ1-3; 7 bases align to TRBD1. Per the germline V gene, CDR1 is LNHDA and CDR2 is SQIVND (reference sequence). The trim removed 1 base at V and 1 base at J, leaving 4 bases unmatched. CDR3 length: 16 amino acids. CDR3 sequence reads: CASSIAGQRSGNTIYF. The CDR3 coding sequence is TGTGCCAGTAGTATAGCGGGACAGAGGTCTGGAAACACCATATATTTT.

J is TRBJ2-3 and V is TRBV27; 8 bases agree with TRBD2. The CDR3 spans 16 residues. Germline V gene sequence: CDR1 MNHEY, CDR2 SMNVEV (reference sequence). With V trimmed by 0 bases and J by 4 bases, 6 bases remained unmatched. CDR3 region: CASSLSVGREADTQYF. Written as DNA, the CDR3 is TGTGCCAGCAGTTTATCGGTCGGGCGGGAGGCAGATACGCAGTATTTT.

This clone was observed a handful of times. This rearrangement joins TRBV7-9 to TRBJ2-6; 9 bases are a match to TRBD1. The CDR3 sequence is 19 residues long. CDR1 is SEHNR and CDR2 is FQNEAQ in the germline V gene (reference sequence). Germline trimming cut 4 bases from V and 0 bases from J; bases unmatched to any gene: 10. The DNA for the CDR3 is TGTGCCAGCAGCTCGCCCCGGAGGACAGGGGACTCTGGGGCCAACGTCCTGACTTTC. It is translated as CASSSPRRTGDSGANVLTF.

The chain links TRBV13 to TRBJ2-7; no firm D call. This CDR3 comprises 11 residues. The V end lost 0 bases, the J end lost 6 bases, and 3 bases lay between the germline ends. Germline V gives CDR1 PRHDT, CDR2 FYEKMQ (reference sequence). The chain's CDR3 is CASSLGGEQYF. CDR3 nucleotide sequence: TGTGCCAGCAGCTTAGGCGGCGAGCAGTACTTC.

The gene calls are TRBV4-3 and TRBJ1-5; 10 bases map to TRBD1. V was pared by 1 base and J by 9 bases, with 6 bases of the junction left unmatched. The germline V gene encodes CDR1 LGHNA and CDR2 YSLEER. CDR3 length: 15 residues. CDR3 bases: TGCGCCAGCAGCCAAGGGACAGGGGGAGATCTGCCCCAGCATTTT. This translates into CASSQGTGGDLPQHF.

The chain joins TRBV19 to TRBJ2-5; D may be TRBD1 or TRBD2 (6 bases each). This CDR3 contains 15 residues. Per germline, CDR1 LNHDA and CDR2 SQIVND (reference sequence). Trimming left V 6 bases short and J 5 bases short, with 19 bases between. The CDR3 DNA reads TGTGCCAGTAGGGTTTTCGGGGGCAGGGGCGAGACCCAGTACTTC. This gives the protein CASRVFGGRGETQYF.

This clone showed up just once. The chain joins TRBV7-2 to TRBJ2-5; the match to TRBD1 covers 10 bases. V shed 5 bases, J shed 5 bases, and the junction held 17 bases outside the gene matches. Germline-derived CDR1 and CDR2 are SGHTA and FQGNSA. The CDR3 runs 18 residues. CDR3 nucleotide sequence: TGTGCCAGCAGCGATACGGAGCCCGGGACAGGGGTGGGGGAGACCCAGTACTTC. Translating it yields CASSDTEPGTGVGETQYF.

This sequence joins TRBV13 and TRBJ2-1; 9 bases align to TRBD2. Losses at the gene ends were 5 bases for V and 7 bases for J; bases not matched to a gene: 9. Per germline, CDR1 PRHDT and CDR2 FYEKMQ (reference sequence). The CDR3 has 15 amino acids. CDR3 amino acids: CASSPPSGMGNEQFF. Here the CDR3 DNA reads TGTGCCAGCAGCCCCCCTAGCGGGATGGGGAATGAGCAGTTCTTC.

The J gene is TRBJ1-5, the V gene TRBV27; D gene uncertain. The CDR3 length is 13 residues. CDR1 MNHEY and CDR2 SMNVEV come from the germline V gene (reference sequence). V was cut by 2 bases and J by 3 bases, with 5 bases left in between. The CDR3 spells CASSLTVNQPQHF. The CDR3 DNA sequence: TGTGCCAGCAGTTTAACAGTCAATCAGCCCCAGCATTTT.

J is TRBJ2-7 and V is TRBV4-1, with 10 bases lining up with TRBD1. V gave up 1 base and J gave up 0 bases; unmatched junction bases: 3. The CDR3 extends over 16 amino acids. CDR1 is MGHRA and CDR2 is YSYEKL in the germline V gene. Here the CDR3 DNA reads TGCGCCAGCAGCCAAGTAGGGACAGGGGACTCCTACGAGCAGTACTTC. Its translation is CASSQVGTGDSYEQYF.